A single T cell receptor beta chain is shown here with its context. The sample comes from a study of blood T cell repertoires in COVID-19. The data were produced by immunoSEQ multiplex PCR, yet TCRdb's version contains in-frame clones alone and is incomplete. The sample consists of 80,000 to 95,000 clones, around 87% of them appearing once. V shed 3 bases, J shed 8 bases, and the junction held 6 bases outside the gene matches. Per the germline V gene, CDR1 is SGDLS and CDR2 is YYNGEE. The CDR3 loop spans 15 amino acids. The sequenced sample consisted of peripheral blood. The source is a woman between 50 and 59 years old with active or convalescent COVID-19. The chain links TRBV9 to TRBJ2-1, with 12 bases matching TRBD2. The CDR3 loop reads CASSGTSGEWDEQFF. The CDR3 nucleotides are TGTGCCAGCAGCGGGACTAGCGGGGAGTGGGATGAGCAGTTCTTC.